Below, 32 T cell receptor beta chains from the same sample are listed, as sequenced in a study of blood T cell repertoires in COVID-19. Using immunoSEQ multiplex PCR, the repertoire was profiled, and TCRdb retains in-frame clones only, with some absent. The data hold approximately 150,000 clones, with just under 85% observed a single time. Sequencing input: peripheral blood. The source of these receptors is a woman older than 75 with COVID-19, enrolled during active disease.

V and J are TRBV28 and TRBJ2-7; D unclear. Per the germline V gene, CDR1 is MDHEN and CDR2 is SYDVKM. CDR3 size: 13 residues. The V gene lost 6 bases and the J gene lost 5 bases, with 14 bases spanning the gap. The CDR3 is CASRPTPLDEQYF. Here the CDR3 DNA reads TGTGCCAGCAGACCGACACCCCTGGACGAGCAGTACTTC.

J is TRBJ2-7 and V is TRBV3-1 (or the pseudogene TRBV3-2); 8 bases are shared with TRBD1. The V gene's germline CDR1 is LGHDT and CDR2 YNNKEL (reference sequence). The CDR3 is 15 residues long. V shed 0 bases, J shed 2 bases, and the junction held 3 bases outside the gene matches. The CDR3 DNA reads TGTGCCAGCAGCCAAGATCTGGGACAGGCCTACGAGCAGTACTTC. This encodes CASSQDLGQAYEQYF.

The V and J genes are TRBV18 and TRBJ2-1, with D tentatively TRBD2 (6 bases). The CDR3 runs to 13 residues. The germline V gene has CDR1 KGHSH and CDR2 LQKENI. V lost 2 bases and J lost 9, with 11 bases in between. CDR3: CASSPGGDSEQFF. As DNA, the CDR3 is TGTGCCAGCTCACCAGGAGGGGATAGTGAGCAGTTCTTC. Combining the CDR3 with reference TRBV18 and TRBJ2-1 gives the whole variable domain NAGVMQNPRHLVRRRGQEARLRCSPMKGHSHVYWYRQLPEEGLKFMVYLQKENIIDESGMPKERFSAEFPKEGPSILRIQQVVRGDSAAYFCASSPGGDSEQFFGPGTRLTVL.

V is TRBV6-5 and J is TRBJ1-2; 9 nucleotides agree with TRBD1. CDR1 and CDR2 from the germline V gene are MNHEY and SVGAGI. CDR3 length equals 14 residues. V gave up 7 bases and J gave up 4 bases; unmatched junction bases: 7. CDR3 protein: CASINTGGSYGYTF. The CDR3 coding sequence is TGTGCCAGCATTAATACAGGGGGCAGCTATGGCTACACCTTC.

This chain joins TRBV7-2 and TRBJ1-6; 7 bases match TRBD1. The junction had 6 bases not matched to a gene; V was cut back by 2 bases and J by 5 bases. Germline V gene lookup returns CDR1 SGHTA and CDR2 FQGNSA. The CDR3 has 16 residues. The CDR3 DNA follows: TGTGCCAGCAGCTTATTGGGGACAGTAAATAATTCACCCCTCCACTTT. Translated, it gives CASSLLGTVNNSPLHF.

This clone was detected only a few times. The chain employs TRBV18 and TRBJ1-4; D unclear. The CDR3 loop spans 12 amino acids. CDR1 is KGHSH, CDR2 LQKENI, per germline. V was trimmed by 6 bases and J by 12 bases, leaving 14 bases between them. CDR3 nucleotide sequence: TGTGCCAGCTCGCCAAACCGGGAGCAACTGTTTTTT. As protein: CASSPNREQLFF. Filled out from reference TRBV18 and TRBJ1-4, the complete variable domain reads NAGVMQNPRHLVRRRGQEARLRCSPMKGHSHVYWYRQLPEEGLKFMVYLQKENIIDESGMPKERFSAEFPKEGPSILRIQQVVRGDSAAYFCASSPNREQLFFGSGTQLSVL.

The CDR3 DNA is TGTGCCAGCAGTGCGGGGGGGCCCTACAATGAGCAGTTCTTC. Residues: CASSAGGPYNEQFF. The chain couples TRBV3-1 (or the pseudogene TRBV3-2) to TRBJ2-1; 9 nucleotides agree with TRBD2. J was trimmed by 2 bases and V by 6 bases; bases with no gene match: 2. The CDR3 is 14 residues long. Germline V gene sequence: CDR1 LGHDT, CDR2 YNNKEL (reference sequence).

V gene TRBV20-1 combines with J gene TRBJ2-3; D gene unclear. Trimming cost V 4 bases and J 6 bases, with 5 bases left between them. The CDR3 has 10 residues. Per the germline V gene, CDR1 is DFQATT and CDR2 is SNEGSKA (reference sequence). The chain's CDR3 is CSATRDTQYF. CDR3 bases: TGCAGTGCTACGCGCGATACGCAGTATTTT.

The rearrangement joins TRBV30 to TRBJ2-7, with 10 bases lining up with TRBD2. The CDR3 sequence is 16 residues long. In germline, CDR1 is GTSNPN, CDR2 SVGIG (reference sequence). The ends lost 4 bases at V and 9 bases at J; junction bases unmatched: 18. This CDR3 reads CAWIKAGTSASKGQYF. CDR3 nucleotide sequence: TGTGCCTGGATTAAGGCCGGGACTAGCGCGAGCAAAGGGCAGTACTTC. The full variable domain, completed using reference TRBV30 and TRBJ2-7, is SQTIHQWPATLVQPVGSPLSLECTVEGTSNPNLYWYRQAAGRGLQLLFYSVGIGQISSEVPQNLSASRPQDRQFILSSKKLLLSDSGFYLCAWIKAGTSASKGQYFGPGTRLTVT.

There are a few counts of this clone. The rearrangement uses TRBV27 and TRBJ1-2, with D possibly being TRBD1 (6 bases). The CDR3 is 13 amino acids. Trimming removed 2 bases from V and 9 bases from J, with 13 bases in between. The germline gives CDR1 MNHEY, CDR2 SMNVEV (reference sequence). The CDR3 region is CASSLVGASSYTF. The CDR3 DNA follows: TGTGCCAGCAGTTTAGTGGGGGCCAGTAGCTACACCTTC.

This clone was seen more than once but under ten times. The gene calls are TRBV9 and TRBJ1-1; TRBD1 is a possible D gene (5 bases). V lost 0 bases to trimming and J lost 2 bases, with 11 bases between them. The CDR3 sequence is 15 residues long. The germline CDR1 and CDR2 sequences are SGDLS and YYNGEE. CDR3 residues: CASSVEPGGNTEAFF. The CDR3 nucleotides read TGTGCCAGCAGCGTAGAACCGGGGGGAAACACTGAAGCTTTCTTT.

A few counts support this clone. V usage is TRBV18 and J usage is TRBJ2-1; D is undetermined. The germline gives CDR1 KGHSH, CDR2 LQKENI. V shed 2 bases and J shed 8 bases, with 7 bases lying between them. The CDR3 is 12 amino acids. CDR3 loop: CASSPSADEQFF. CDR3 coding DNA: TGTGCCAGCTCACCATCGGCGGATGAGCAGTTCTTC.

The chain couples TRBV5-3 to TRBJ1-3; D not resolved. TRBV5-3 qualifies as an ORF whose function is uncertain. Trimming pared 7 bases from V and 0 bases from J, leaving 17 bases between. This CDR3 is 16 amino acids long. CDR3 protein: CARFSLSFCSGNTIYF. The CDR3 DNA is TGTGCCAGATTTTCCCTTTCTTTCTGCTCTGGAAACACCATATATTTT.

V and J are TRBV19 and TRBJ2-2, with TRBD2 matching 7 bases. CDR1 is LNHDA and CDR2 is SQIVND in the germline V gene (reference sequence). The CDR3 totals 16 residues. V gave up 5 bases and J gave up 6 bases; unmatched junction bases: 12. This CDR3 reads CASSWGGTLEAGELFF. The CDR3 DNA reads TGTGCCAGTAGTTGGGGGGGGACTCTTGAGGCCGGGGAGCTGTTTTTT.

The chain combines TRBV4-1 with TRBJ2-7; 7 bases align to TRBD2. Losses at the gene ends were 4 bases for V and 2 bases for J; bases not matched to a gene: 26. Germline values: CDR1 MGHRA, CDR2 YSYEKL. This CDR3 region has 21 residues. As DNA, the CDR3 is TGCGCCAGCAGCCGTCGGGGTCTCCATGTGGCTAGCGGTTTTACAGCCTACGAGCAGTACTTC. It codes for CASSRRGLHVASGFTAYEQYF.

The chain uses TRBV18 and TRBJ2-3, with a possible D match to TRBD1 (6 bases). In germline, CDR1 is KGHSH, CDR2 LQKENI. V was pared by 5 bases and J by 3 bases, with 9 bases between. This CDR3 is 13 amino acids long. CDR3: CASSDDRTDTQYF. In DNA, the CDR3 is TGTGCCAGCTCAGACGACAGGACAGATACGCAGTATTTT.

This sequence joins TRBV28 and TRBJ1-5; TRBD1 agrees at 7 bases. Germline loops: CDR1 MDHEN, CDR2 SYDVKM. There are 15 residues in the CDR3. The ends lost 5 bases at V and 2 bases at J; junction bases unmatched: 6. CDR3 in DNA: TGTGCCAGCAGTCGCCAGGGGGAGCGCAATCAGCCCCAGCATTTT. Protein sequence: CASSRQGERNQPQHF. The full variable domain, with the rest looked up from reference TRBV28 and TRBJ1-5, is DVKVTQSSRYLVKRTGEKVFLECVQDMDHENMFWYRQDPGLGLRLIYFSYDVKMKEKGDIPEGYSVSREKKERFSLILESASTNQTSMYLCASSRQGERNQPQHFGDGTRLSIL.

J is TRBJ1-1 and V is TRBV18; D is uncertain. CDR1 and CDR2 from the germline V gene are KGHSH and LQKENI. The CDR3 extends over 13 amino acids. V was cut by 4 bases and J by 1 base, with 7 bases left in between. The CDR3 DNA reads TGTGCCAGCTCACAACAGAGGAACACTGAAGCTTTCTTT. Protein: CASSQQRNTEAFF.

This rearrangement joins TRBV15 to TRBJ1-4, with D unclear. V was cut by 1 base and J by 3 bases, with 9 bases left in between. The CDR3 has 15 residues. Per germline, CDR1 LNHNV and CDR2 YYDKDF (reference sequence). In DNA form, the CDR3 reads TGTGCCACCAGCAGAGTCGCGGCCCCTAATGAAAAACTGTTTTTT. It yields the protein CATSRVAAPNEKLFF.

There are a few counts of this clone. CDR3 DNA: TGTGCCAGCAGTCCAGGGGCATGGGATGACGGCTACACCTTC. This encodes CASSPGAWDDGYTF. The chain uses TRBV28 and TRBJ1-2; tentative D call: TRBD1 (6 bases). The CDR3 consists of 14 residues. Germline lookup yields CDR1 MDHEN and CDR2 SYDVKM. Deletions cut 5 bases from V and 8 bases from J, with 18 bases between.

The chain employs TRBV9 and TRBJ2-1; the match to TRBD2 covers 7 bases. CDR3 length: 19 residues. The V gene's germline CDR1 is SGDLS and CDR2 YYNGEE. With V trimmed by 1 base and J by 3 bases, 16 bases remained unmatched. The CDR3 region is CASSVNPIFTGGGYNEQFF. DNA for the CDR3: TGTGCCAGCAGCGTAAATCCAATTTTTACGGGAGGAGGCTACAATGAGCAGTTCTTC.

The chain links TRBV15 to TRBJ2-4; 8 positions agree with TRBD2. The CDR3 is 16 amino acids. V trimming: 0 bases; J trimming: 0 bases; junction bases outside the gene matches: 1. The germline V gene has CDR1 LNHNV and CDR2 YYDKDF (reference sequence). The CDR3, as DNA: TGTGCCACCAGCAGAGATAGCGGGGTAGCCAAAAACATTCAGTACTTC. It encodes CATSRDSGVAKNIQYF.

The gene calls are TRBV3-1 (or the pseudogene TRBV3-2) and TRBJ1-6; 8 bases are a match to TRBD1. CDR1 is LGHDT and CDR2 is YNNKEL in the germline V gene (reference sequence). The CDR3 runs 17 residues. J was trimmed by 10 bases and V by 4 bases; bases with no gene match: 15. The CDR3 spells CASSPFATGGNYSPLHF. As DNA, the CDR3 is TGTGCCAGCAGCCCTTTCGCAACAGGGGGTAACTACTCACCCCTCCACTTT.

This chain links TRBV7-2 with TRBJ2-7, with 10 bases identical to TRBD1. V gave up 6 bases and J gave up 2 bases; unmatched junction bases: 10. Looked up from germline, CDR1 is SGHTA and CDR2 is FQGNSA. The length of the CDR3 is 16 residues. The DNA of the CDR3 is TGTGCCAGCAGGCAAACATGGGGACAGGGGCCCTACGAGCAGTACTTC. Encoded protein: CASRQTWGQGPYEQYF.

There are a few counts of this clone. This chain uses TRBV7-9 with TRBJ2-5; 7 bases agree with TRBD1. The CDR3 spans 13 residues. The V segment lost 5 bases and the J segment 7 bases; nucleotides outside the gene matches: 7. Germline CDR1 is SEHNR and CDR2 is FQNEAQ (reference sequence). The CDR3 here is CASSTTGVGTQYF. The CDR3 coding sequence is TGTGCCAGCAGCACCACAGGGGTGGGGACCCAGTACTTC.

The CDR3 protein is CASSHPRSIMNNYGYTF. CDR3 nucleotide sequence: TGTGCCAGCAGCCACCCTCGGAGCATAATGAATAACTATGGCTACACCTTC. The chain uses TRBV4-2 and TRBJ1-2, with D hard to call. This CDR3 region has 17 residues. Germline V gene lookup returns CDR1 LGHNA and CDR2 YNFKEQ. Trimming pared 3 bases from V and 1 base from J, leaving 18 bases between.

V is TRBV6-2 or TRBV6-3 and J is TRBJ2-5, with 9 bases fitting TRBD2. Looked up from germline, CDR1 is MNHEY and CDR2 is SVGEGT. The CDR3 runs to 17 residues. Trimming at V came to 0 bases and at J to 3 bases, leaving 8 bases not matched to a gene. This chain's CDR3 is CASSYSGLAVGKETQYF. In DNA, the CDR3 is TGTGCCAGCAGTTACTCGGGACTAGCTGTGGGAAAAGAGACCCAGTACTTC.

The V and J genes are TRBV2 and TRBJ2-7; 9 bases map to TRBD1. J gave up 6 bases and V 5 bases, and 5 bases lay outside the gene matches. CDR3 size: 13 residues. Germline values: CDR1 SNHLY, CDR2 FYNNEI. In DNA, the CDR3 is TGTGCCAGCAGTTCCCGGACAGGGGCCGAGCAGTACTTC. It is translated as CASSSRTGAEQYF.

The rearrangement links TRBV5-1 to TRBJ2-3, with D perhaps TRBD1 (6 bases). Per germline, CDR1 SGHRS and CDR2 YFSETQ. The ends were cut back, 4 bases at V and 2 bases at J, with 17 bases in the middle. The CDR3 totals 16 residues. The CDR3 DNA reads as TGCGCCAGCAGCGCGTCCGGGACAAAAAACACAGATACGCAGTATTTT. Translating gives CASSASGTKNTDTQYF.

This chain joins TRBV7-2 and TRBJ2-7; 7 bases are a match to TRBD1. There are 15 residues in the CDR3. Unmatched junction bases numbered 11, after V lost 6 bases and J lost 3 bases. Germline assignment: CDR1 SGHTA and CDR2 FQGNSA. Here the CDR3 DNA reads TGTGCCAGCAGTTGGCCCGGGACAGTCTACTACGAGCAGTACTTC. It specifies CASSWPGTVYYEQYF.

The rearrangement uses TRBV30 and TRBJ1-5; the D gene is possibly TRBD1 (5 bases). Per the germline V gene, CDR1 is GTSNPN and CDR2 is SVGIG (reference sequence). V dropped 3 bases and J dropped 7 bases, with 10 bases sitting between them. CDR3 length: 12 amino acids. The CDR3 nucleotides are TGTGCCTGGAGCGGAGGGGTCCAGCCCCAGCATTTT. It is translated as CAWSGGVQPQHF.

The chain has TRBV10-2 and TRBJ2-1; 9 nucleotides match TRBD2. Per germline, CDR1 WSHSY and CDR2 SAAADI. The CDR3 is made up of 14 amino acids. After removal of 10 bases from V and 4 bases from J, the junction contained 8 bases not matched to a gene. The DNA of the CDR3 is TGCGCCACCGAACTAGCGGGCCGATACAATGAGCAGTTCTTC. This codes for CATELAGRYNEQFF.